What follows are 14 T cell receptor beta chains derived from one specimen sequenced in a study of T cells after yellow fever vaccination. Each CDR3 protein gets one entry after TCRdb re-called the 5' RACE reads with MiXCR. The sample carries around 50,000 distinct CDR3 sequences, roughly 6.4% recorded once. The sequencing here drew on PBMCs, either bulk or a sorted T-cell subset (CD4+, CD8+, memory, or dextramer-sorted; not recorded which), taken 45 days after the yellow fever booster vaccination. All receptors derive from a man in his thirties or forties who received the YFV17D yellow fever vaccine.

This clonotype was seen a handful of times. V usage is TRBV5-1 and J usage is TRBJ1-2; TRBD1 aligns across 7 bases. The CDR3 has 14 residues. The V and J ends lost 4 bases and 4 bases, in that order; junction bases with no gene match: 7. Per the germline V gene, CDR1 is SGHRS and CDR2 is YFSETQ. CDR3: CASSREGQLYGYTF. For the CDR3, the DNA is TGCGCCAGCAGCCGGGAGGGACAGCTCTATGGCTACACCTTC.

This clonotype occurred many times. This sequence joins TRBV20-1 and TRBJ2-1; D perhaps matches TRBD2 (5 bases). Between the trimmed V and J ends, which lost 3 bases and 5 bases, there was a span of 11 bases. The CDR3 totals 13 residues. Germline V lookup: CDR1 DFQATT, CDR2 SNEGSKA (reference sequence). The CDR3 DNA is TGCAGTGCTAGTCAGCGGAGAGACAATGAGCAGTTCTTC. Residues: CSASQRRDNEQFF.

This rearrangement joins TRBV19 to TRBJ2-7, with a possible D match to TRBD2 (6 bases). Germline lookup yields CDR1 LNHDA and CDR2 SQIVND (reference sequence). V shed 7 bases and J shed 6 bases, with 19 bases lying between them. This CDR3 is built from 14 residues. The CDR3 here is CASTNPGRSGEQYF. CDR3 DNA: TGTGCCAGTACCAATCCCGGGAGAAGCGGCGAGCAGTACTTC.

This clonotype was detected only a few times. V usage is TRBV30 and J usage is TRBJ1-4, with unresolved D. The germline gives CDR1 GTSNPN, CDR2 SVGIG (reference sequence). V lost 8 bases and J 4 bases, leaving 17 bases between the germline ends. There are 14 residues in the CDR3. CDR3 in amino acids: CAVNVIRRNEKLFF. The CDR3 bases are TGTGCCGTGAACGTGATTCGACGTAATGAAAAACTGTTTTTT.

This clonotype was seen ten or more times. This chain links TRBV5-8 with TRBJ1-1; D not certain. The CDR3 is 15 residues long. Germline CDR1 reads SGHTS; CDR2 reads YDEGEE. V was trimmed by 3 bases and J by 4 bases, leaving 16 bases between them. CDR3 residues: CASSSGLRWVTEAFF. The CDR3 DNA reads as TGTGCCAGCAGCTCCGGATTAAGATGGGTCACTGAAGCTTTCTTT.

The J gene is TRBJ2-3, the V gene TRBV6-2 or TRBV6-3; D tentatively reads TRBD1 or TRBD2 (5 bases each). The V end was cut by 5 bases, the J end by 1 base, with 31 bases between. The germline V gene encodes CDR1 MNHEY and CDR2 SVGEGT. The CDR3 consists of 21 residues. The CDR3 nucleotides read TGTGCCAGCAGTCCTTGTCCCGGGACCGGGATCCTTGGTTTTTGCACAGATACGCAGTATTTT. Protein: CASSPCPGTGILGFCTDTQYF.

This clonotype came up many times. V and J are TRBV20-1 and TRBJ2-7; 7 bases line up with TRBD2. V lost 5 bases, J lost 12 bases, and 16 bases stayed unmatched. CDR1 and CDR2 (germline): DFQATT, SNEGSKA (reference sequence). CDR3 length: 13 residues. The CDR3 DNA is TGCAGTGCTTACCCGGGACTAAGTACCCGACCGTACTTC. It yields the protein CSAYPGLSTRPYF.

The V call is TRBV7-2, the J call TRBJ2-1; D gene uncertain. The germline V and J ends were trimmed by 5 bases and 10 bases, with 12 bases remaining between them. CDR3 length: 12 residues. The germline gives CDR1 SGHTA, CDR2 FQGNSA. For the CDR3, the DNA is TGTGCCAGCAGCCCTATACGGACCGAGCAGTTCTTC. Translated, it gives CASSPIRTEQFF.

The V gene is TRBV7-3, the J gene TRBJ2-7; D may be TRBD1 or TRBD2 (6 bases each). Trimming removed 5 bases at V and 6 bases at J, with 20 bases between. Germline lookup yields CDR1 SGHTA and CDR2 FQGTGA. This CDR3 region has 15 residues. The chain's CDR3 is CASSSVGGGIREQYF. The CDR3 DNA follows: TGTGCCAGCAGCAGCGTGGGGGGCGGGATACGCGAGCAGTACTTC.

This clonotype was recorded a few times. The chain is built from TRBV7-8 and TRBJ1-1; possibly TRBD1 for D (5 bases). The V end lost 7 bases, the J end lost 1 base, and 19 bases lay between the germline ends. From germline, CDR1 is SGHVS and CDR2 FQNEAQ. This CDR3 spans 16 amino acids. The CDR3 is CASNLSGARANTEAFF. The CDR3 region has the DNA TGTGCCAGCAATCTTAGTGGGGCCAGGGCGAACACTGAAGCTTTCTTT.

This clonotype was observed a few times. This rearrangement joins TRBV7-8 to TRBJ2-2; TRBD2 agrees at 9 bases. The germline CDR1 and CDR2 sequences are SGHVS and FQNEAQ. V shed 6 bases, J shed 4 bases, and the junction held 18 bases outside the gene matches. This CDR3 region has 19 residues. CDR3 residues: CASRKPAGGRAMSTGELFF. CDR3 DNA sequence: TGTGCCAGCAGGAAACCTGCCGGCGGGAGGGCCATGAGCACCGGGGAGCTGTTTTTT. The entire variable domain, with the rest obtained from reference TRBV7-8 and TRBJ2-2, is as follows: GAGVSQSPRYKVAKRGQDVALRCDPISGHVSLFWYQQALGQGPEFLTYFQNEAQLDKSGLPSDRFFAERPEGSVSTLKIQRTQQEDSAVYLCASRKPAGGRAMSTGELFFGEGSRLTVL.

V gene TRBV3-1 combines with J gene TRBJ2-1, with 7 bases aligning to TRBD2. The length of the CDR3 is 14 residues. The J segment lost 9 bases and the V segment lost 1 base, leaving 6 bases of the junction unmatched. The germline CDR1 and CDR2 sequences are LGHDT and YNNKEL (reference sequence). The CDR3 nucleotides read TGTGCCAGCAGCCAAGGGTGGGAGGGGAGTGAGCAGTTCTTC. This translates into CASSQGWEGSEQFF.

This clonotype was counted many times. This chain uses TRBV20-1 with TRBJ1-1; 8 positions match TRBD1. CDR1 is DFQATT and CDR2 is SNEGSKA in the germline V gene (reference sequence). V shed 5 bases and J 5 bases; nucleotides not matched to a gene: 7. The CDR3 runs 13 residues. The CDR3, as DNA: TGCAGTGCTGGGAACAGGGGGACAACTGAAGCTTTCTTT. Its translation: CSAGNRGTTEAFF.

V gene TRBV6-5 combines with J gene TRBJ2-1; 13 bases map to TRBD2. From germline, CDR1 is MNHEY and CDR2 SVGAGI. CDR3 length: 17 amino acids. Trimming took 4 bases from V and 2 from J; bases not matched to a gene: 5. CDR3 region: CASSSTSGRITYNEQFF. As DNA, the CDR3 is TGTGCCAGCAGTTCGACTAGCGGGAGGATAACCTACAATGAGCAGTTCTTC.